The rows below give T cell receptor beta chains drawn from one sample of a study of Ad26.COV2.S vaccination and SARS-CoV-2 variants. Assay: immunoSEQ multiplex PCR; the TCRdb copy retains only in-frame clones and omits some. The sample carries a few hundred thousand clones, around 87% recorded once. The source material was peripheral blood, sampled in a trial of Ad26.COV2.S vaccine versus placebo. The receptors stem from a person between 18 and 60 years old who received the Ad26.COV2.S COVID-19 vaccine or a placebo. CDR3s leave out the opening cysteine and the closing phenylalanine or tryptophan. Fields, in order: J gene, V gene, CDR3 protein.

>TRBJ2-1|TRBV30
AWSSETSVRYEQF
>TRBJ1-3|TRBV14
ASSHPDIYSGNTIY
>TRBJ2-1|TRBV19
ASSMGRRTGNEQF
>TRBJ1-2|TRBV6-6
ASSYSMGPSGYGYT
>TRBJ2-5|TRBV7-3
ASSITGTPGETQY
>TRBJ2-2|TRBV5-1
ASSFGGTGELF
>TRBJ1-2|TRBV7-3
ASSSSGSSGYT
>TRBJ2-7|TRBV25-1
ASSSVSGGTFYEQY
>TRBJ2-3|TRBV11-2
ASSLPSGGRGDTQY
>TRBJ1-2|TRBV10-3
AISRDRGNGYT
>TRBJ1-1|TRBV3-1/TRBV3-2
ASSPPSRRRGPSTEAF
>TRBJ1-1|TRBV7-9
ASSFVRGLTEAF
>TRBJ1-1|TRBV27
ASSTGQATAEAF
>TRBJ1-3|TRBV4-2
ASSQDMQNTIY
>TRBJ1-2|TRBV6-5
ASSPGTGLFYGYT
>TRBJ2-1|TRBV5-1
ASSLDQGHSYNEQF
>TRBJ2-6|TRBV5-1
ASARSGANVLT
>TRBJ2-4|TRBV19
ASSIRLAGGFPNIQY
>TRBJ2-7|TRBV15
ATSREGEPYEQY
>TRBJ2-1|TRBV28
ASGQGARDEQF
>TRBJ2-2|TRBV11-2
ASSSPDRGHGELF
>TRBJ2-3|TRBV9
ASSVLEGARADTQY
>TRBJ1-5|TRBV6-5
ASEMGQSSNQPQH
>TRBJ2-7|TRBV19
ASSSSAGRHSYEQY
>TRBJ1-4|TRBV11-2
ASSTRKTGEGEKLF
>TRBJ2-2|TRBV30
AWSRGARVLTGELF
>TRBJ1-5|TRBV10-3
AISESGDRNQPQH
>TRBJ2-5|TRBV7-6
ASSLPSTGRKETQY
>TRBJ1-1|TRBV2
ASSDDRLNTEAF
>TRBJ1-2|TRBV24-1
ATSDPGSNYGYT
>TRBJ1-2|TRBV27
ASSLGGPLYGYT
>TRBJ2-2|TRBV2
AIVGGTHTGELF
>TRBJ2-5|TRBV6-2/TRBV6-3
ASSQRSETQY
>TRBJ2-7|TRBV12-3/TRBV12-4
ASRLTGLYEQY
>TRBJ2-1|TRBV5-4
ASSLVAPSSYNEQF
>TRBJ2-7|TRBV5-4
ASSSSGGVEQY
>TRBJ2-7|TRBV9
ASSVAGGPPYEQY
>TRBJ1-2|TRBV18
ASSEQYGYT
>TRBJ2-7|TRBV12-5
ASGYLPAYEQY
>TRBJ1-1|TRBV7-9
ASKSQGGTEAF
>TRBJ2-1|TRBV11-2
ASSLGGGVVQF
>TRBJ2-7|TRBV19
ASSAQRAGTGIREQY
>TRBJ2-7|TRBV11-2
ASRQGYEQY
>TRBJ1-4|TRBV12-5
ASGLPTGPYEKLF
>TRBJ2-5|TRBV24-1
ATSDSFQETQY
>TRBJ2-7|TRBV2
ASSRRQGLYEQY
>TRBJ1-3|TRBV3-1/TRBV3-2
ASSPKTGSGNTIY
>TRBJ1-6|TRBV12-5
ASAGTGPTGNSPLH
>TRBJ2-7|TRBV6-5
ASSSPGGPSSYEQY
>TRBJ1-4|TRBV5-1
ASSLRGDEKLF
>TRBJ2-6|TRBV5-1
ASSLESGANVLT
>TRBJ2-1|TRBV7-3
ASSPAGRYNEQF
>TRBJ2-7|TRBV5-1
ASSLAGAQTYEQY
>TRBJ1-2|TRBV29-1
SVDWGNYGYT
>TRBJ1-2|TRBV6-5
ASQREGYGYT
>TRBJ2-3|TRBV9
ASSVRQGATDTQY
>TRBJ1-1|TRBV29-1
SVVGHQNTEAF
>TRBJ1-1|TRBV14
ASSQASASREAF
>TRBJ2-1|TRBV7-7
ASSPGGQGATDSYNEQF
>TRBJ1-1|TRBV7-9
ASSPNVGGFTEAF